This T cell receptor beta chain was documented in a study of blood T cell repertoires in COVID-19. Background on the study: Samples taken during acute and convalescent COVID-19 were collected in the United States, Italy and Spain. T cells, B-cell-depleted T cells, or PBMCs supplied cDNA or gDNA.

Profiling relied on immunoSEQ multiplex PCR, and the TCRdb table lists in-frame clones only, not all of them. In the table there are fewer than 150,000 clones, almost 90% of which are singletons. This CDR3 has 13 residues. The V gene end was trimmed by 3 bases and the J gene end by 9 bases; junction bases not matched to a gene: 2. CDR1 MDHEN and CDR2 SYDVKM come from the germline V gene. The rearrangement links TRBV28 to TRBJ1-6, with TRBD1 matching over 7 bases. The source of this sequence is a man aged 50 to 60 with active or convalescent COVID-19. Sequencing used peripheral blood. In DNA form, the CDR3 reads TGTGCCAGCAGTTTCAGGGGGGCTTCACCCCTCCACTTT. This sequence encodes CASSFRGASPLHF.